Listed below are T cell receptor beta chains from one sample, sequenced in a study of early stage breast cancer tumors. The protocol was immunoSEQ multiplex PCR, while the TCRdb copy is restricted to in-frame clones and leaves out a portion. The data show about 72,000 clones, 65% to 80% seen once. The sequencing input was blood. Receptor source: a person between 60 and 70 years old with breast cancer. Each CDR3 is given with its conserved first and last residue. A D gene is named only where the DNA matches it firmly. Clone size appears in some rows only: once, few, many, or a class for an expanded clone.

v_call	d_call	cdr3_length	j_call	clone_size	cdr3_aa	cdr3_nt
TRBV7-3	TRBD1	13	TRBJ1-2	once	CASSPRQGEYYTF	TGTGCCAGCAGCCCTAGACAGGGGGAATACTACACCTTC
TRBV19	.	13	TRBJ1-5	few	CASSVQGGQPQHF	TGTGCCAGTAGTGTACAGGGAGGTCAGCCCCAGCATTTT
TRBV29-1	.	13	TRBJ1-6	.	CSVALGTDSPLHF	TGCAGCGTTGCGCTGGGGACCGATTCACCCCTCCACTTT
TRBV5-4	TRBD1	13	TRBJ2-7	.	CASSRDRGGEQYF	TGTGCCAGCAGCCGGGACAGGGGGGGCGAGCAGTACTTC
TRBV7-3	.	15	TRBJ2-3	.	CASSLSGRSTDTQYF	TGTGCCAGCAGCTTAAGTGGTAGGAGCACAGATACGCAGTATTTT
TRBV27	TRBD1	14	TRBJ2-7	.	CASSIGQGRYEQYF	TGTGCCAGCAGCATAGGACAGGGAAGGTACGAGCAGTACTTC
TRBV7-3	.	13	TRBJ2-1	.	CASSLQGNTEQFF	TGTGCCAGCAGCTTACAGGGAAACACTGAGCAGTTCTTC
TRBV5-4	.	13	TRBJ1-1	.	CASSAGTFTEAFF	TGTGCCAGCAGCGCCGGGACATTCACTGAAGCTTTCTTT
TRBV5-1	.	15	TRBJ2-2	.	CASSLGQGSTGELFF	TGCGCCAGCAGCTTGGGTCAGGGGAGCACCGGGGAGCTGTTTTTT
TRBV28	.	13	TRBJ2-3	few	CASRTTSTDTQYF	TGTGCCAGCAGGACTACTAGCACAGATACGCAGTATTTT
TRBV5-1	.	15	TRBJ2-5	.	CASSLTGLTDETQYF	TGCGCCAGCAGCTTGACGGGCCTCACGGACGAGACCCAGTACTTC
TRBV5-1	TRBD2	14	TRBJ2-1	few	CASSPFLAGDEQFF	TGCGCCAGCAGCCCCTTTCTAGCGGGTGATGAGCAGTTCTTC
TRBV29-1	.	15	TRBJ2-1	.	CSVGSVLSSYNEQFF	TGCAGCGTTGGGTCAGTCCTAAGCTCCTACAATGAGCAGTTCTTC
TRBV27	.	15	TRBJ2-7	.	CASSLFRGKSYEQYF	TGTGCCAGCAGCCTATTCCGGGGGAAATCCTACGAGCAGTACTTC
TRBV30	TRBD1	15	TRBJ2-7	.	CAWTPGATGTHEQYF	TGTGCCTGGACTCCTGGGGCGACAGGGACCCACGAGCAGTACTTC
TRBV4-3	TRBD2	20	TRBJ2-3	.	CASSQRMASGTPGGGDTQYF	TGCGCCAGCAGCCAACGAATGGCTAGCGGGACACCGGGGGGAGGAGATACGCAGTATTTT
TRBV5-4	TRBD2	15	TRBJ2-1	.	CASSRTSGAYNEQFF	TGTGCCAGCAGTCGGACTAGCGGGGCGTACAATGAGCAGTTCTTC
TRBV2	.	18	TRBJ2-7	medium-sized	CASSEALRLTSPSYEQYF	TGTGCCAGCAGTGAAGCGCTTAGACTCACGTCCCCATCCTACGAGCAGTACTTC
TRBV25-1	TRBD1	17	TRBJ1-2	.	CASSDLVLGQGGYGYTF	TGTGCCAGCAGTGATCTAGTATTAGGTCAGGGGGGCTATGGCTACACCTTC
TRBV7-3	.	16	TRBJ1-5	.	CASSFEVAGNNQPQHF	TGTGCCAGCAGCTTTGAGGTAGCAGGGAACAATCAGCCCCAGCATTTT
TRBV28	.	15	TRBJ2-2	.	CASSLPGASSGELFF	TGTGCCAGCAGTTTGCCGGGGGCCTCGTCCGGGGAGCTGTTTTTT
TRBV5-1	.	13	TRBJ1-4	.	CASSLEGYEKLFF	TGCGCCAGCAGCTTGGAGGGGTATGAAAAACTGTTTTTT
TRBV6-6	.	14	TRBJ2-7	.	CASSPRDGSYEQYF	TGTGCCAGCAGCCCTCGGGACGGATCCTACGAGCAGTACTTC
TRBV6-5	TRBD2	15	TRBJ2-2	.	CASSTGAGGTGELFF	TGTGCCAGCAGCACTGGGGCGGGGGGGACCGGGGAGCTGTTTTTT
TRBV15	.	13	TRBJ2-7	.	CATSRDLAHEQYF	TGTGCCACCAGCCGGGACTTAGCCCACGAGCAGTACTTC
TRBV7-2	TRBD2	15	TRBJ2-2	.	CASSLLADITGELFF	TGTGCCAGCAGCTTACTAGCGGACATCACCGGGGAGCTGTTTTTT
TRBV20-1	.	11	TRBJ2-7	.	CSANLVGEQYF	TGCAGTGCTAATCTAGTGGGGGAGCAGTACTTC
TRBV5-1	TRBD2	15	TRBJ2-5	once	CASSRTSGVGETQYF	TGCGCCAGCAGCCGTACTAGCGGGGTTGGTGAGACCCAGTACTTC
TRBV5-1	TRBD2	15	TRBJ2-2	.	CASSVASGGTGELFF	TGCGCCAGCAGCGTAGCTAGCGGGGGCACCGGGGAGCTGTTTTTT
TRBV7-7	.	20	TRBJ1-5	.	CAAPGRGAPRAFHDNQPQHF	TGTGCTGCGCCAGGCCGGGGCGCACCTCGGGCTTTTCACGATAATCAGCCCCAGCATTTT
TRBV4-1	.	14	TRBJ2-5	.	CASSQGGDSETQYF	TGCGCCAGCAGCCAAGGTGGCGATAGCGAGACCCAGTACTTC
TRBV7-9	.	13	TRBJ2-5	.	CASSLGGGETQYF	TGTGCCAGCAGCTTAGGTGGTGGGGAGACCCAGTACTTC
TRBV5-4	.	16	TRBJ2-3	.	CASSYSQGSNTDTQYF	TGTGCCAGCAGCTATTCCCAGGGGTCCAACACAGATACGCAGTATTTT
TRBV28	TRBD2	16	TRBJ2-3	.	CASSPATSGWKDTQYF	TGTGCCAGCAGTCCCGCGACTAGCGGTTGGAAAGATACGCAGTATTTT
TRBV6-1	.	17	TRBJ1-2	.	CASSGLKGGIRNYGYTF	TGTGCCAGCAGTGGCCTCAAGGGGGGGATTCGTAACTATGGCTACACCTTC
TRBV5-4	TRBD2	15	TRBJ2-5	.	CASSLEAGRGETQYF	TGTGCCAGCAGCTTGGAAGCGGGACGGGGGGAGACCCAGTACTTC